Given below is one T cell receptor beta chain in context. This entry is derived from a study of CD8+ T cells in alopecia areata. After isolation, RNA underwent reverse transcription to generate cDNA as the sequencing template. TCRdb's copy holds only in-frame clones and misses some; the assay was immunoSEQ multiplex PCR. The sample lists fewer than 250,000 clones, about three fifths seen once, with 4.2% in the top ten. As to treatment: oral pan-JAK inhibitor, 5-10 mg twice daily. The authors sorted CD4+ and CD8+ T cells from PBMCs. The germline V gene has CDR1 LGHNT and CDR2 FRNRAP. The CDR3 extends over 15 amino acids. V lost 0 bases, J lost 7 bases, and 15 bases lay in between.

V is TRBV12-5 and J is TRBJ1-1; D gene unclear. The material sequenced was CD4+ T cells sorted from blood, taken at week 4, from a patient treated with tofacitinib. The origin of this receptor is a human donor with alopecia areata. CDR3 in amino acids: CASGLVLDGSSEAFF. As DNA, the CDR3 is TGTGCTAGTGGTTTGGTACTGGACGGTAGTAGTGAAGCTTTCTTT.